This T cell receptor beta chain originates from a study of post-analysis software for immune sequencing data (dated by TCRdb to the mid-2010s). Regarding the research as a whole: Disease courses on record covered relapsing-remitting, secondary progressive and progressive-relapsing multiple sclerosis, though some patients had no subtype annotation. The multiple sclerosis patient repertoires were compared with 11 previously published healthy control repertoires from donors aged about 6 to 25 years. A subset of samples was prepared in parallel using single-end sample barcoding, then pooled and co-amplified after Illumina adapter ligation.

The library came from PCR. TCRdb shows the sequencer as Illumina HiSeq 2500. To reduce PCR and sequencing biases, unique molecular identifiers were built into the TCR beta cDNA libraries. Per 1 to 10 million input T cells, some 500,000 cDNA molecules were obtained, such that each molecule approximated one T cell. The patient libraries were prepared and sequenced with the same protocol used for the earlier healthy control dataset. Within a given batch, samples were prepared together, multiplexed and sequenced on the same HiSeq lane. The study's own analysis went as follows. MIGEC handled the raw barcoded reads, throwing out single-read molecular identifier groups before consensus assembly and CDR3 extraction. Clonotype tables were post-analysed with VDJtools, normalizing diversity by down-sampling all datasets to the smallest sample size. To correct batch-related cross-sample contamination, repertoire overlap clustering matched CDR3 amino acid sequences but not nucleotide sequences. The public reads were run again by TCRdb, first through fastp at Q25 and then through MiXCR, and only productive beta chains were kept. Each CDR3 protein appears once, grouped with its most common genes and DNA. The V and J calls and clone size are TCRdb's, not the authors'. In all, the sample holds roughly 700,000 distinct CDR3 sequences, and roughly 29% of those were seen once. Clones ranked in the top ten supply around 0.55% of the sample.

TCR beta repertoires were profiled from peripheral blood of more than ten young patients with multiple sclerosis to demonstrate the VDJtools post-analysis software. Multiple sclerosis patients were children and adolescents aged roughly 6 to 17 years. V has 5 bases trimmed and J has 4 bases trimmed; junction bases matching no gene number 5. Reading the germline V gene gives CDR1 SGHTA and CDR2 FQGNSA. The CDR3 contains 14 residues, cysteine and phenylalanine counted. Just CDR3 DNA is preserved here, 42 bases in frame from base 1. Study-wide findings and limitations: The multiple sclerosis patient group was slightly younger than the control group. Direct clustering with F measure showed strong co-clustering of samples prepared in the same batch, prompting a batch-effect correction. Four or five TRBV segments, including TRBV5-6, TRBV5-1 and TRBV20-1, were significantly more frequent in patients than controls. Compared with controls, multiple sclerosis patients had significantly lower normalized Chao1 diversity, a finding suggesting substantial peripheral T-cell clonal expansion.

This clonotype was detected a few times. There is no known antigen for this receptor. No base qualities exist here, and no much larger clone lies one base off it. The clonotype originates from a girl aged 5 to 17 with multiple sclerosis. The sample taken for sequencing was blood. In this chain, TRBV7-2 is recombined with TRBJ2-1; 7 central bases correspond to TRBD1. The DNA is TGTGCCAGCAGCCGGGGACAGCGTTACAATGAGCAGTTCTTC. This encodes CASSRGQRYNEQFF.